Listed here is a single T cell receptor (beta chain). One end of the junction is discordant with germline, which a read error may explain. The sample belongs to a study of low-dose radiotherapy and immunotherapy resistance in tumors. The wider study: Fractions of 1 Gy went to Cohort 2 every two weeks, for 13 Gy over 26 weeks. One day prior to radiation and immunotherapy, intravenous cyclophosphamide at 200 mg/m2 was given, repeated every two weeks.

The CDR3 is 16 residues long. Indicated time point: before trial treatment. All of the donors were given nivolumab, ipilimumab, aspirin, low-dose cyclophosphamide and low-dose radiotherapy as part of RACIN, a single-arm trial. Priming of first-strand cDNA relied on TRAV- and TRBV-specific primers (covering alpha and beta chains). TCR amplification ran 20 PCR cycles using constant-region and V-primer adapter primers. In vitro transcription amplified isolated mRNA. TCRdb analysed the reads with MiXCR anew, one entry per CDR3 protein. The repertoire consists of tens of thousands of distinct CDR3 sequences, with around 32% occurring once and the leading ten covering around 10%.

The starting material was PBMCs, obtained before treatment. The J gene is TRBJ1-2, the V gene TRBV12-3 or TRBV12-4, with D possibly TRBD1 on 5 matching bases. The clonotype originates from a female donor with ovarian cancer. CDR3 protein: CASSLATGRAAERYIF. In DNA, the CDR3 is TGTGCCAGCAGTTTAGCTACGGGCAGGGCGGCTGAAAGGTACATCTTC.